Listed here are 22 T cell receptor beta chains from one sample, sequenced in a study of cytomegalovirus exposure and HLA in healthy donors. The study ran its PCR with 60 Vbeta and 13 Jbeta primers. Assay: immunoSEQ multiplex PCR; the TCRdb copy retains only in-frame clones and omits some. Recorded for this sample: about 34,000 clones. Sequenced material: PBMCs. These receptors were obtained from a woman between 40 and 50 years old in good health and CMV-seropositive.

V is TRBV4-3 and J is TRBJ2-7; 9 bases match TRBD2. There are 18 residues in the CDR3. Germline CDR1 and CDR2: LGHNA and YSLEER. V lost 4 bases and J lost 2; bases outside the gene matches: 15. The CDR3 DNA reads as TGCGCCAGCAGCCCACAGGGGCGGCTAGCGGGACGTACCTACGAGCAGTACTTC. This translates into CASSPQGRLAGRTYEQYF.

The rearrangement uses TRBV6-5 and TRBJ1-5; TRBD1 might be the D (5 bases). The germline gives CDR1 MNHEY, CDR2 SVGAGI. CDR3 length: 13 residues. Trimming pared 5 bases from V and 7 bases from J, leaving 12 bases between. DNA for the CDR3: TGTGCCAGCAGTAGGTCAGGGTGGCAGCCCCAGCATTTT. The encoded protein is CASSRSGWQPQHF.

This CDR3 reads CASSFYRTDIPYGYTF. CDR3 DNA sequence: TGTGCCAGCAGTTTTTATAGGACAGATATTCCCTATGGCTACACCTTC. J is TRBJ1-2 and V is TRBV28; D may be TRBD1 (6 bases). Germline values: CDR1 MDHEN, CDR2 SYDVKM. This CDR3 region has 16 residues. The V end lost 3 bases, the J end lost 4 bases, and 18 bases lay between the germline ends.

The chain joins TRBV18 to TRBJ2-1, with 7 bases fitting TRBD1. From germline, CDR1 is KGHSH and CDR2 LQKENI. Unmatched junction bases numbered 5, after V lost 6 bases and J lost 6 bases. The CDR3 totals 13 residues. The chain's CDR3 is CASSPKGANEQFF. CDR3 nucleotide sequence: TGTGCCAGCTCCCCGAAGGGGGCCAATGAGCAGTTCTTC.

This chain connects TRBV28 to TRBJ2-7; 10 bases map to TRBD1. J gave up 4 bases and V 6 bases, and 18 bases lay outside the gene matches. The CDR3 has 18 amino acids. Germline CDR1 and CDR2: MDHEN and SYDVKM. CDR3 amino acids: CASRQRYRRDRGSYEQYF. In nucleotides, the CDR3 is TGTGCCAGCAGACAACGGTACCGCCGGGACAGGGGTTCGTACGAGCAGTACTTC.

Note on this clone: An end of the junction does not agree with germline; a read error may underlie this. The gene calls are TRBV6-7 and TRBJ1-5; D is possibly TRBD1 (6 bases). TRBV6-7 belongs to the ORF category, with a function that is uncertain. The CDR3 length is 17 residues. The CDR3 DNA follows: TGTGCCAGCAGTGACTCACAGGGAGTACACATGAATCAGCCCCAGCATTTT. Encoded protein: CASSDSQGVHMNQPQHF.

The CDR3 region is CASSQARLAGAYEQYF. CDR3 DNA: TGCGCCAGCAGCCAAGCCAGACTAGCGGGAGCCTACGAGCAGTACTTC. The chain is built from TRBV4-1 and TRBJ2-7; 12 bases are a match to TRBD2. V was pared by 1 base and J by 2 bases, with 3 bases of the junction left unmatched. This CDR3 has 16 residues. Germline V gene lookup returns CDR1 MGHRA and CDR2 YSYEKL.

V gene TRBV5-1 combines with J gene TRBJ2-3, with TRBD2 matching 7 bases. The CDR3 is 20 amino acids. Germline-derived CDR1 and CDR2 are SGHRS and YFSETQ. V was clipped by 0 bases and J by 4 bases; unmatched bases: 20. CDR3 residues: CASSLAGSGLSGVLADTQYF. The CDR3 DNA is TGCGCCAGCAGCTTGGCCGGAAGCGGACTAAGCGGGGTCTTGGCAGATACGCAGTATTTT.

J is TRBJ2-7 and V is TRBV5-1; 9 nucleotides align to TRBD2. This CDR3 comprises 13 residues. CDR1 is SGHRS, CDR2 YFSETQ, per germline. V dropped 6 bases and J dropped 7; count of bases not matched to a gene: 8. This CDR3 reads CASKIAGVGEQYF. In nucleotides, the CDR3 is TGCGCCAGCAAAATAGCGGGAGTGGGTGAGCAGTACTTC. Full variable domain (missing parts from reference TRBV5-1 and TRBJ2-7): KAGVTQTPRYLIKTRGQQVTLSCSPISGHRSVSWYQQTPGQGLQFLFEYFSETQRNKGNFPGRFSGRQFSNSRSEMNVSTLELGDSALYLCASKIAGVGEQYFGPGTRLTVT.

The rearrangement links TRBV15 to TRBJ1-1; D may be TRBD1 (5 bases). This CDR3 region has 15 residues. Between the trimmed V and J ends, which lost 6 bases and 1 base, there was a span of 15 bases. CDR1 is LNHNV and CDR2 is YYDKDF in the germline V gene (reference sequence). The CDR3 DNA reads TGTGCCACCAGACTACCGGGACTTTCGAACACTGAAGCTTTCTTT. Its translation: CATRLPGLSNTEAFF. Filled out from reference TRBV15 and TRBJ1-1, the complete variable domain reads DAMVIQNPRYQVTQFGKPVTLSCSQTLNHNVMYWYQQKSSQAPKLLFHYYDKDFNNEADTPDNFQSRRPNTSFCFLDIRSPGLGDTAMYLCATRLPGLSNTEAFFGQGTRLTVV.

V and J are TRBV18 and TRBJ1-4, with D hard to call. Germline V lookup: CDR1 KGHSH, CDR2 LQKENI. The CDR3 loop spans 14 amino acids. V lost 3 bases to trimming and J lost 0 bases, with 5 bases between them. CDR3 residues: CASSPRATNEKLFF. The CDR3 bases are TGTGCCAGCTCACCGAGGGCAACTAATGAAAAACTGTTTTTT. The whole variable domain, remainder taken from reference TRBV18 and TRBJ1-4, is NAGVMQNPRHLVRRRGQEARLRCSPMKGHSHVYWYRQLPEEGLKFMVYLQKENIIDESGMPKERFSAEFPKEGPSILRIQQVVRGDSAAYFCASSPRATNEKLFFGSGTQLSVL.

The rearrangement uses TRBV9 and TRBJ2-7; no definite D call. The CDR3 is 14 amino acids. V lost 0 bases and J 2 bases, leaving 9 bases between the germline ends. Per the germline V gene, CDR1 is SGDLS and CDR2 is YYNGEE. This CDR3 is CASSVGTEAYEQYF. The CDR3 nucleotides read TGTGCCAGCAGCGTAGGAACAGAAGCCTACGAGCAGTACTTC.

CDR3 sequence reads: CASSLTGESNQPQHF. In DNA form, the CDR3 reads TGTGCCAGCAGCTTGACAGGGGAAAGCAATCAGCCCCAGCATTTT. The V call is TRBV6-5, the J call TRBJ1-5; TRBD1 agrees at 8 bases. Germline assignment: CDR1 MNHEY and CDR2 SVGAGI. The CDR3 spans 15 residues. The J segment lost 1 base and the V segment lost 6 bases, leaving 5 bases of the junction unmatched.

The CDR3: CASLRLNNEQFF. The CDR3 DNA reads TGTGCCAGCTTGCGTCTTAACAATGAGCAGTTCTTC. This chain joins TRBV18 and TRBJ2-1; D is ambiguous. The V gene lost 7 bases and the J gene lost 5 bases, with 9 bases spanning the gap. The CDR3 has 12 amino acids. CDR1 is KGHSH, CDR2 LQKENI, per germline. Together with reference TRBV18 and TRBJ2-1, the CDR3 gives the full variable domain: NAGVMQNPRHLVRRRGQEARLRCSPMKGHSHVYWYRQLPEEGLKFMVYLQKENIIDESGMPKERFSAEFPKEGPSILRIQQVVRGDSAAYFCASLRLNNEQFFGPGTRLTVL.

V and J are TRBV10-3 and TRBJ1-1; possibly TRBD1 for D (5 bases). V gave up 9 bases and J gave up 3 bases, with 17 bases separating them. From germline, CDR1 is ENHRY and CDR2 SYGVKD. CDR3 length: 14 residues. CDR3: CAMSGGGGDTEAFF. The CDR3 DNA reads TGTGCCATGTCCGGGGGGGGTGGTGACACTGAAGCTTTCTTT.

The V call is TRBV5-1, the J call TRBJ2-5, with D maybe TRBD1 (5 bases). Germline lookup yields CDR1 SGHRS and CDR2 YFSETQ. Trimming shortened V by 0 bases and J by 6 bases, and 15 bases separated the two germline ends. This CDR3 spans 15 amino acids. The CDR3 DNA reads TGCGCCAGCAGCTTGGATCCAGGGATCTTCAAGACCCAGTACTTC. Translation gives CASSLDPGIFKTQYF.

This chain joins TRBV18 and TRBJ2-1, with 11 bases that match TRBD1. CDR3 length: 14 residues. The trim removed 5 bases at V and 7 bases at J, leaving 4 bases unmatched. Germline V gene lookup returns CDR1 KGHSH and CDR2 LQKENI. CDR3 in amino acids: CASSGDRGFNEQFF. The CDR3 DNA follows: TGTGCCAGCTCAGGGGACAGGGGGTTTAATGAGCAGTTCTTC.

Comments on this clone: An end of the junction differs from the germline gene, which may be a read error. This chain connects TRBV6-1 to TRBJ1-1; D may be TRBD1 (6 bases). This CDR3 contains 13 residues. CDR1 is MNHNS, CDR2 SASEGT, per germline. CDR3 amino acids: CASSEYRATEDFF. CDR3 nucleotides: TGTGCCAGCAGTGAATACAGGGCCACTGAAGATTTCTTT.

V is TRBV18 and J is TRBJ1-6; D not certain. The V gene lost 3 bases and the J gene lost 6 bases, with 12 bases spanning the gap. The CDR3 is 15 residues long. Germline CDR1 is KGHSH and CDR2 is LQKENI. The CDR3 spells CASSPNHGSNSPLHF. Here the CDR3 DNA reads TGTGCCAGCTCACCGAATCATGGTAGTAATTCACCCCTCCACTTT. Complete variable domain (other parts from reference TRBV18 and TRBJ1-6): NAGVMQNPRHLVRRRGQEARLRCSPMKGHSHVYWYRQLPEEGLKFMVYLQKENIIDESGMPKERFSAEFPKEGPSILRIQQVVRGDSAAYFCASSPNHGSNSPLHFGNGTRLTVT.

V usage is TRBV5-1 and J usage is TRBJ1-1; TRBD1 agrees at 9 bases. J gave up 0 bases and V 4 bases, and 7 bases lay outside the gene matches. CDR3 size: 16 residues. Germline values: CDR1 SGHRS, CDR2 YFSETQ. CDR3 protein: CASSTSTGGMNTEAFF. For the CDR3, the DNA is TGCGCCAGCAGCACATCGACAGGGGGAATGAACACTGAAGCTTTCTTT.

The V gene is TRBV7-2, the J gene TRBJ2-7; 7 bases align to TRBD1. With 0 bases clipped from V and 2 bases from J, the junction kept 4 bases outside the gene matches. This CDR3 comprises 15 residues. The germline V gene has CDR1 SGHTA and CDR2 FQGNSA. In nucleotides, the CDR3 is TGTGCCAGCAGCTTAGCGACAGGGCAGGCCTACGAGCAGTACTTC. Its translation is CASSLATGQAYEQYF.

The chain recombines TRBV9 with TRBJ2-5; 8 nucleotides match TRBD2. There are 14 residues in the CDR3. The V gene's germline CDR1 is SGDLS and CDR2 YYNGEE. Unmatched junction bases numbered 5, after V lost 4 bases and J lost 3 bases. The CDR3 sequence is CASSNSGNKETQYF. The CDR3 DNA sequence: TGTGCCAGCAGCAATAGCGGGAACAAAGAGACCCAGTACTTC.